This TCR beta chain was profiled in a study of T cell responses to AZD1222 COVID-19 vaccine. The assay was immunoSEQ multiplex PCR, and TCRdb's table has in-frame clones only and misses some. The sample gives approximately 160,000 clones, 75% to 95% of which show up once; approximately 1.5% is in the top ten. The germline V gene has CDR1 MNHEY and CDR2 SVGAGI. The CDR3 has 12 amino acids. V was pared by 10 bases and J by 5 bases, with 14 bases between. Study findings and constraints: Donor demographics were predominantly white British with a female majority; clonal diversity may be underestimated.

Remarks on this clone: Its antigen is still unknown.

This specimen was peripheral blood, taken on day 0 of AZD1222 vaccination. This rearrangement joins TRBV6-5 to TRBJ2-5, with D hard to call. The sequence derives from an adult in good health. The CDR3 loop is CAIQPREETQYF. CDR3 sequence (DNA): TGTGCCATCCAGCCCCGAGAGGAGACCCAGTACTTC.